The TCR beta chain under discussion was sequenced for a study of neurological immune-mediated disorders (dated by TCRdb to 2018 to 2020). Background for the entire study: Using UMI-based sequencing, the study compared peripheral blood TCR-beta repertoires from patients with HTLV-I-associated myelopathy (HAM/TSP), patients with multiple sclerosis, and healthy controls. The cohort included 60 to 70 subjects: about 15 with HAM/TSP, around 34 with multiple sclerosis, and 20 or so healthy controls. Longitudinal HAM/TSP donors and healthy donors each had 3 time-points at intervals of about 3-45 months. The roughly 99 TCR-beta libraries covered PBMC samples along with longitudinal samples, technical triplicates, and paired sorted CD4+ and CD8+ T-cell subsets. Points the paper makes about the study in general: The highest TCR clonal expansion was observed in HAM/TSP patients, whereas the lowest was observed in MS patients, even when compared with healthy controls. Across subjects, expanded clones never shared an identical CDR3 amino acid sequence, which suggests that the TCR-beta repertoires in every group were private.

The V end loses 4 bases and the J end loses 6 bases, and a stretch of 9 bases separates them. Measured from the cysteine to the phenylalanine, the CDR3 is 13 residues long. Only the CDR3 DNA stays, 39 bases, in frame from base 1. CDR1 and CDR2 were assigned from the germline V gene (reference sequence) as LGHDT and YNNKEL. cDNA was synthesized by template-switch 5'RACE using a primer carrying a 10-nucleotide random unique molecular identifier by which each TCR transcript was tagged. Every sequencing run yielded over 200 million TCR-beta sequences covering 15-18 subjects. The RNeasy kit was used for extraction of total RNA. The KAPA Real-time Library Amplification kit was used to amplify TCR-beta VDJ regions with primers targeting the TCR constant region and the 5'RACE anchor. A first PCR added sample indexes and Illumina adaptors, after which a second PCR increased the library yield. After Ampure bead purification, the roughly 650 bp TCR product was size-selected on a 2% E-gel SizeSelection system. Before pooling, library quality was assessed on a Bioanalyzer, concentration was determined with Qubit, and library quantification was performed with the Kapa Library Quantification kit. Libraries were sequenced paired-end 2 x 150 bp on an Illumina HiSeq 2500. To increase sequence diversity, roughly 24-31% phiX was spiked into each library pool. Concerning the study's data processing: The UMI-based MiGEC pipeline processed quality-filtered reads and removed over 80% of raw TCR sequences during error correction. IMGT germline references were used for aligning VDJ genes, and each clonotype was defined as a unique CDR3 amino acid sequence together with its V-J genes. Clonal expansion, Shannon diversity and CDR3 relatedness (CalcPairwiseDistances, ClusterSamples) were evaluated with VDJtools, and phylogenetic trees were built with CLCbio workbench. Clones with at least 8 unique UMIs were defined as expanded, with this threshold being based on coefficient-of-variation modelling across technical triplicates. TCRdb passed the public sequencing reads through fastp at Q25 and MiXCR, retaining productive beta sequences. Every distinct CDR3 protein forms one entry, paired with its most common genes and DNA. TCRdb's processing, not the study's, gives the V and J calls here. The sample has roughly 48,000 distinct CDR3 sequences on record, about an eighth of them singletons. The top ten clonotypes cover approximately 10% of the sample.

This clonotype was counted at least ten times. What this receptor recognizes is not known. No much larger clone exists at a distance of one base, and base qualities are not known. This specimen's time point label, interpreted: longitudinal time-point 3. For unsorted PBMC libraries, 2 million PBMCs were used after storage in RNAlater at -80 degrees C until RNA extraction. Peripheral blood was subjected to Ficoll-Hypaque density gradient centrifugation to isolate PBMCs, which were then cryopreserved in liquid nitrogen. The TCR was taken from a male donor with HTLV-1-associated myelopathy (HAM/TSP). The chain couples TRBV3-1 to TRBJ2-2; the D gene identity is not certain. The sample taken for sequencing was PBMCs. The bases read TGTGCCAGCAGCCGCACTTGGGCCGGGGAGCTGTTTTTT. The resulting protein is CASSRTWAGELFF. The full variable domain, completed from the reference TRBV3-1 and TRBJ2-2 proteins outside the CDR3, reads DTAVSQTPKYLVTQMGNDKSIKCEQNLGHDTMYWYKQDSKKFLKIMFSYNNKELIINETVPNRFSPKSPDKAHLNLHINSLELGDSAVYFCASSRTWAGELFFGEGSRLTVL.